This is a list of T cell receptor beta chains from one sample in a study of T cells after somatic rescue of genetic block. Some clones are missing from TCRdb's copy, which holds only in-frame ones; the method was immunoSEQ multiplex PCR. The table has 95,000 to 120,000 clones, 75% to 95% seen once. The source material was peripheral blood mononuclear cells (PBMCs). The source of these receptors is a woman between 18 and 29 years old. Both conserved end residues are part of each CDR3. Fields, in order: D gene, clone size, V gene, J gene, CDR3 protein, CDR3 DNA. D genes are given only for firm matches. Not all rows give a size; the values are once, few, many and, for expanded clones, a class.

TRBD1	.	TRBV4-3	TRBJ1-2	CASSLGQGVSYGYTF	TGCGCCAGCAGCCTGGGGCAGGGGGTGTCGTATGGCTACACCTTC
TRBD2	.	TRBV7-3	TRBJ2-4	CASSLWPAGAEDVNIQYF	TGTGCCAGCAGCTTATGGCCAGCGGGGGCCGAAGATGTAAACATTCAGTACTTC
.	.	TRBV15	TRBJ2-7	CATSRGRVSYEQYF	TGTGCCACCAGCAGAGGCAGGGTATCCTACGAGCAGTACTTC
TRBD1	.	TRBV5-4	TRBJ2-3	CASSPDRGITDTQYF	TGTGCCAGCAGTCCGGACAGGGGCATCACAGATACGCAGTATTTT
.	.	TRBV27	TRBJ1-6	CASSLWAGKNSPLHF	TGTGCCAGCAGTTTATGGGCAGGGAAAAATTCACCCCTCCACTTT
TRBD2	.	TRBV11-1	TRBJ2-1	CASSPLEWRGNNEQFF	TGTGCCAGCAGCCCTCTAGAATGGCGGGGGAACAATGAGCAGTTCTTC
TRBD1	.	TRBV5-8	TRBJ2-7	CASSLAMDRLGRQYF	TGTGCCAGCAGCTTGGCCATGGACAGGCTGGGGCGGCAGTACTTC
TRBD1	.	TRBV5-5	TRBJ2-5	CASSATRDRQEGETQYF	TGTGCCAGCAGCGCCACTAGGGACAGGCAAGAAGGAGAGACCCAGTACTTC
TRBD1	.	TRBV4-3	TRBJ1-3	CASSPGTGVGNTIYF	TGCGCCAGCAGCCCCGGGACAGGGGTGGGAAACACCATATATTTT
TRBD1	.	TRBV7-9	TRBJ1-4	CASSSGQGLNEKLFF	TGTGCCAGCAGCTCAGGACAGGGCCTTAATGAAAAACTGTTTTTT
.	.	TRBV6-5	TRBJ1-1	CASSYSRGTYTEAFF	TGTGCCAGCAGTTACTCGCGGGGGACGTACACTGAAGCTTTCTTT
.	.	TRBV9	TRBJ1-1	CASSVLMNTEAFF	TGTGCCAGCAGCGTATTAATGAACACTGAAGCTTTCTTT
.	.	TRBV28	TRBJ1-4	CASSLRPHNEKLFF	TGTGCCAGCAGTTTACGGCCCCATAATGAAAAACTGTTTTTT
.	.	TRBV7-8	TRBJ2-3	CASSLNGVGVTDTQYF	TGTGCCAGCAGCTTAAACGGGGTTGGGGTCACAGATACGCAGTATTTT
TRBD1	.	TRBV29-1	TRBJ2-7	CSVAQRTGYEQYF	TGCAGCGTTGCCCAACGGACAGGCTACGAGCAGTACTTC
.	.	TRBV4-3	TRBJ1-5	CASSQEGRVDQPQHF	TGCGCCAGCAGCCAAGAAGGCAGGGTGGATCAGCCCCAGCATTTT
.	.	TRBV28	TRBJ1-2	CATVQGFGYTF	TGTGCCACTGTACAGGGTTTTGGCTACACCTTC
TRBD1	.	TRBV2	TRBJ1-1	CASRGTAEAFF	TGTGCCAGCAGGGGGACAGCTGAAGCTTTCTTT
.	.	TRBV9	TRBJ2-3	CASSVAQDTQYF	TGTGCCAGCAGCGTAGCTCAAGATACGCAGTATTTT
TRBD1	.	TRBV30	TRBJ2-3	CAWNIGGDTQYF	TGTGCCTGGAACATAGGGGGCGATACGCAGTATTTT
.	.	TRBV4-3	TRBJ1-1	CASSQDVVGTEAFF	TGCGCCAGCAGCCAAGATGTGGTTGGGACTGAAGCTTTCTTT
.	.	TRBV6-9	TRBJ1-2	CASSSRRDGYTF	TGTGCCAGCAGTTCCAGGAGGGATGGCTACACCTTC
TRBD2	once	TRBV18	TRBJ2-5	CASSPPNGGAETQYF	TGTGCCAGCTCACCACCTAACGGGGGGGCGGAGACCCAGTACTTC
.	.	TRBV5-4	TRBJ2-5	CASSLAGVLQETQYF	TGTGCCAGCAGCTTGGCGGGGGTCCTGCAAGAGACCCAGTACTTC
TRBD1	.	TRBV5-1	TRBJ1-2	CASSFNQQGAGGGYTF	TGCGCCAGCAGCTTTAACCAACAGGGGGCGGGAGGCGGCTACACCTTC
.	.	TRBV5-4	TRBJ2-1	CASSPSLLSSYNEQFF	TGTGCCAGCAGCCCATCACTCCTAAGCTCCTACAATGAGCAGTTCTTC
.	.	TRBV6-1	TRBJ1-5	CASSDNGVSNQPQHF	TGTGCCAGCAGTGATAATGGGGTTAGCAATCAGCCCCAGCATTTT
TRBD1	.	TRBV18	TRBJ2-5	CASSPGQGSETQYF	TGTGCCAGCTCACCGGGACAGGGGTCGGAGACCCAGTACTTC
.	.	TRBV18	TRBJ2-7	CASSPRRGTNYEQYF	TGTGCCAGCTCACCAAGGCGGGGCACTAACTACGAGCAGTACTTC
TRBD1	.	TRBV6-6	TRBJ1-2	CASSLETGFGYGYTF	TGTGCCAGCAGTTTGGAGACAGGGTTTGGCTATGGCTACACCTTC
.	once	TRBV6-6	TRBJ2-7	CASSYEGIGEQYF	TGTGCCAGCAGTTATGAGGGGATTGGCGAGCAGTACTTC
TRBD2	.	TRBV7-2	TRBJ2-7	CASSLASGWTSGYEQYF	TGTGCCAGCAGCTTAGCGAGTGGGTGGACTAGCGGGTACGAGCAGTACTTC
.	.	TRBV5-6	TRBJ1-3	CASSSTGTGNTIYF	TGTGCCAGCAGCTCCACAGGGACTGGAAACACCATATATTTT
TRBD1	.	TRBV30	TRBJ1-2	CAWTVRGRKYGYTF	TGTGCCTGGACCGTTAGGGGGCGAAAATATGGCTACACCTTC
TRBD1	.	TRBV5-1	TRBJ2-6	CASSPDRVLSGANVLTF	TGCGCCAGCAGCCCCGACAGGGTCTTGTCTGGGGCCAACGTCCTGACTTTC
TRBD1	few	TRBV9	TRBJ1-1	CASRPGQGLSTEAFF	TGTGCCAGCAGGCCCGGACAGGGCTTGAGCACTGAAGCTTTCTTT
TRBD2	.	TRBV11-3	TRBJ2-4	CASSPPGLAGENIQYF	TGTGCCAGCAGTCCTCCGGGACTAGCGGGCGAGAACATTCAGTACTTC
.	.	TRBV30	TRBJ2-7	CAWTGPGSYEQYF	TGTGCCTGGACCGGGCCCGGGTCCTACGAGCAGTACTTC
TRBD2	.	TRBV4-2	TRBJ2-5	CASSQYSGGVQETQYF	TGTGCCAGCAGCCAGTATAGCGGGGGGGTTCAAGAGACCCAGTACTTC
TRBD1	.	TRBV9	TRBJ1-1	CAVQGACAEAFF	TGTGCCGTACAGGGGGCCTGCGCTGAAGCTTTCTTT
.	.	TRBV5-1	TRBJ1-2	CASSLGSGMNYGYTF	TGCGCCAGCAGCTTGGGTTCAGGCATGAACTATGGCTACACCTTC